This record looks at one T cell receptor beta chain sequence and its context. What it recognizes is unknown. Clones were sequenced by immunoSEQ multiplex PCR, and TCRdb holds only the in-frame ones, with some missing. The data show tens of thousands of clones, with 90% to 95% seen just once and 9.5% to 10% held by the top ten. The data are from a study of OX40 agonist ivuxolimab in advanced cancers. Overall study: Three patients, one with hepatocellular carcinoma and two with cutaneous melanoma, responded partially. Study-level findings and limits: By week 6 at 0.1 to 3.0 mg/kg, blood CD4+ and CD8+ T cells had expanded clonally.

This CDR3 contains 14 residues. V was cut by 2 bases and J by 5 bases, with 12 bases left in between. Germline V gene data show CDR1 as SNHLY and CDR2 as FYNNEI. The chain uses TRBV2 and TRBJ2-5; D possibly uses TRBD1 or TRBD2 (6 bases each). The TCR originated in an adult with an advanced solid tumor such as melanoma, head and neck, liver or kidney cancer. The source material was CD4+ or CD8+ T cells sorted from blood, sampled in a trial of the OX40 agonist ivuxolimab. The DNA of the CDR3 is TGTGCCAGCAGTGAACTGGGGGGCCTGGAGACCCAGTACTTC. This translates into CASSELGGLETQYF.